This entry describes one T cell receptor (beta chain). The antigen remains undetermined. Arm-PCR of CDR3 regions with iRepertoire HTBI primers generated TCR beta libraries. TCRdb reanalysed the multiplex PCR reads using MiXCR and keeps one entry per CDR3 protein. The sample carries roughly 300,000 distinct CDR3 sequences, around 19% recorded once. This entry belongs to a study of regulatory T cells in long-lasting Graves disease. Study-level findings and limits: Persistent cases favored TRBV28, TRBJ1-2 and TRBJ2-5. A greater number of public clonotypes (around 3,000) was shared by persistent patients than by new patients (about 880).

The time point here: persistent/refractory GD, antithyroid drugs over 5 years with positive TRAb. TCR sequences were obtained from RNA taken from PBMCs. This CDR3 spans 10 amino acids. Germline V gene lookup returns CDR1 MNHNS and CDR2 SASEGT. V gave up 8 bases and J gave up 8 bases, with 7 bases separating them. Sample: peripheral blood mononuclear cells (PBMCs), taken when the disease was refractory, from a patient treated with antithyroid drugs. The rearrangement links TRBV6-1 to TRBJ1-3, with no clear D. This sequence was found in a female donor with Graves disease. The CDR3 spells CASGRDTIYF. For the CDR3, the DNA is TGTGCCAGCGGGCGAGACACCATATATTTT.